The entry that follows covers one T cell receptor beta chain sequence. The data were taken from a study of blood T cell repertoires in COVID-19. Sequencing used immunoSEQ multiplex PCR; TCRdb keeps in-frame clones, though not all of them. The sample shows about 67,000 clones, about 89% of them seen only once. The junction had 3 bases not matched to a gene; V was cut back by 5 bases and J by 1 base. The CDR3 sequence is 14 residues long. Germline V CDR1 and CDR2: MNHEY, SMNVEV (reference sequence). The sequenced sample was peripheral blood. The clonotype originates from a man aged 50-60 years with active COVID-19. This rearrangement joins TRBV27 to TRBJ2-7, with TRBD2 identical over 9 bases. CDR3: CASSITSGSYEQYF. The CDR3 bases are TGTGCCAGCAGTATTACTAGCGGGTCCTACGAGCAGTACTTC.